The 22 T cell receptor beta chains reported below all come from one sample, sequenced in a study of control samples from healthy donors and cancer patients. Generated by immunoSEQ multiplex PCR, the TCRdb table keeps only in-frame clones and is missing some. The sample holds roughly 450,000 clones; approximately 92% are singletons and the top ten take 5% to 8%. Sequencing was done on a sample of PBMCs. The receptor source for this set is a man aged 35 to 55 with head and neck cancer.

This clone was found once. V is TRBV4-3 and J is TRBJ2-5; 7 nucleotides align to TRBD1. The length of the CDR3 is 15 residues. Germline CDR1 LGHNA, CDR2 YSLEER. Losses at the gene ends were 1 base for V and 5 bases for J; bases not matched to a gene: 7. This CDR3 is CASSQAPTGWETQYF. CDR3 sequence (DNA): TGCGCCAGCAGCCAAGCCCCGACAGGGTGGGAGACCCAGTACTTC.

The genes are TRBV12-5 and TRBJ2-7, with 9 positions matching TRBD1. With 0 bases clipped from V and 2 bases from J, the junction kept 5 bases outside the gene matches. The germline V gene has CDR1 LGHNT and CDR2 FRNRAP. CDR3 length equals 16 residues. The CDR3 is CASGLVQGAVAYEQYF. In DNA form, the CDR3 reads TGTGCTAGTGGTTTGGTACAGGGGGCGGTAGCCTACGAGCAGTACTTC. The complete variable domain, with remaining parts taken from reference TRBV12-5 and TRBJ2-7, reads DARVTQTPRHKVTEMGQEVTMRCQPILGHNTVFWYRQTMMQGLELLAYFRNRAPLDDSGMPKDRFSAEMPDATLATLKIQPSEPRDSAVYFCASGLVQGAVAYEQYFGPGTRLTVT.

Notes on this clone: Other DNA sequences within the sample encode an identical CDR3. The chain couples TRBV7-3 to TRBJ2-2; D is unclear. V was trimmed by 0 bases and J by 5 bases, leaving 7 bases between them. Germline CDR1 reads SGHTA; CDR2 reads FQGTGA. The CDR3 spans 14 residues. DNA for the CDR3: TGTGCCAGCAGCTTAACCTCCCGAACCGGGGAGCTGTTTTTT. Protein sequence: CASSLTSRTGELFF.

J is TRBJ2-1 and V is TRBV3-1 (or the pseudogene TRBV3-2); D might be TRBD1 (5 bases). This CDR3 spans 14 amino acids. From germline, CDR1 is LGHDT and CDR2 YNNKEL (reference sequence). V lost 4 bases, J lost 6 bases, and 13 bases lay in between. The CDR3 nucleotides read TGTGCCAGCAGCCGCCTGACAGTTCCCAATGAGCAGTTCTTC. Translating it yields CASSRLTVPNEQFF.

This clone was picked up one time. The rearrangement joins TRBV11-2 to TRBJ1-6, with unresolved D. V gave up 4 bases and J gave up 7 bases, with 11 bases separating them. Germline CDR1 and CDR2: SGHAT and FQNNGV. The CDR3 consists of 14 residues. The chain's CDR3 is CASSSQTPNSPLHF. The CDR3 DNA sequence: TGTGCCAGCAGCTCCCAGACGCCAAATTCACCCCTCCACTTT.

The chain employs TRBV29-1 and TRBJ2-1; D is perhaps TRBD1 (6 bases). V was cut by 7 bases and J by 5 bases, with 9 bases left in between. In germline, CDR1 is SQVTM, CDR2 ANQGSEA. The CDR3 contains 11 residues. The CDR3 loop reads CSASGDNEQFF. In DNA, the CDR3 is TGCAGCGCATCAGGGGACAATGAGCAGTTCTTC.

The rearrangement links TRBV28 to TRBJ1-2; a possible D gene is TRBD1 (6 bases). V was clipped by 5 bases and J by 11 bases, with 15 bases between them. This CDR3 contains 12 residues. Germline assignment: CDR1 MDHEN and CDR2 SYDVKM. The CDR3 DNA is TGTGCCAGCAGTACAGGGCCTAGAGGTTACACCTTC. The encoded protein is CASSTGPRGYTF.

The rearrangement uses TRBV19 and TRBJ1-1; 7 positions agree with TRBD1. CDR1 and CDR2 (germline): LNHDA, SQIVND (reference sequence). This CDR3 has 15 amino acids. V shed 6 bases, J shed 5 bases, and the junction held 12 bases outside the gene matches. CDR3 loop: CASRPKTGLVTEAFF. The DNA for the CDR3 is TGTGCCAGTAGACCTAAGACAGGGCTGGTAACTGAAGCTTTCTTT.

The chain has TRBV30 and TRBJ2-2; D is perhaps TRBD1 or TRBD2 (6 bases each). Germline V gives CDR1 GTSNPN, CDR2 SVGIG (reference sequence). Trimming removed 3 bases from V and 3 bases from J, with 17 bases in between. This CDR3 comprises 16 residues. The CDR3 sequence: CAWSVRGGWDTGELFF. The CDR3 DNA reads TGTGCCTGGAGCGTCAGAGGGGGGTGGGACACCGGGGAGCTGTTTTTT.

The chain carries TRBV28 and TRBJ1-1; the D gene is possibly TRBD1 (6 bases). The germline CDR1 and CDR2 sequences are MDHEN and SYDVKM. The CDR3 sequence is 14 residues long. Trimming pared 7 bases from V and 5 bases from J, leaving 17 bases between. The CDR3 reads CASIPGGAKTEAFF. CDR3 in DNA: TGTGCCAGCATCCCCGGGGGCGCAAAAACTGAAGCTTTCTTT.

The chain employs TRBV5-1 and TRBJ2-1; 9 bases agree with TRBD1. V trimming: 0 bases; J trimming: 7 bases; junction bases outside the gene matches: 8. Germline values: CDR1 SGHRS, CDR2 YFSETQ. The CDR3 length is 16 residues. CDR3 protein: CASSLVVTGGENEQFF. The DNA of the CDR3 is TGCGCCAGCAGCTTGGTCGTGACAGGGGGAGAGAATGAGCAGTTCTTC.

The chain carries TRBV28 and TRBJ1-2; D call uncertain. Germline CDR1 reads MDHEN; CDR2 reads SYDVKM. The CDR3 is 13 residues long. The CDR3 DNA reads TGTGGGGCTGGCCAAGGAGGTTGGGATGGCTACACCTTC. As protein: CGAGQGGWDGYTF.

The V and J genes are TRBV27 and TRBJ2-7; 9 positions agree with TRBD1. There are 15 residues in the CDR3. The germline CDR1 and CDR2 sequences are MNHEY and SMNVEV (reference sequence). J lost 2 bases, V lost 5 bases, and 7 bases had no gene match. The CDR3 nucleotides are TGTGCCAGCAGTCGGAGGACAGGGGTCGCCTACGAGCAGTACTTC. This translates into CASSRRTGVAYEQYF.

The J gene is TRBJ2-7, the V gene TRBV19, with 7 bases matching TRBD1. From germline, CDR1 is LNHDA and CDR2 SQIVND (reference sequence). The J segment lost 1 base and the V segment lost 3 bases, leaving 6 bases of the junction unmatched. The CDR3 consists of 15 residues. The CDR3 reads CASSIGTDPSYEQYF. In DNA, the CDR3 is TGTGCCAGTAGTATCGGGACAGACCCTTCCTACGAGCAGTACTTC. The variable domain in full, completed from reference TRBV19 and TRBJ2-7, reads DGGITQSPKYLFRKEGQNVTLSCEQNLNHDAMYWYRQDPGQGLRLIYYSQIVNDFQKGDIAEGYSVSREKKESFPLTVTSAQKNPTAFYLCASSIGTDPSYEQYFGPGTRLTVT.

For this clone: Compared with germline, one end of the junction differs, possibly owing to a read error. The chain employs TRBV7-7 and TRBJ2-6, with D unresolved. Per germline, CDR1 SSHAT and CDR2 FNYEAQ (reference sequence). The CDR3 is made up of 15 amino acids. The chain's CDR3 is CASSLGDSGANVLTF. The CDR3 DNA sequence: TGTGCTAGCAGCTTAGGAGACTCTGGGGCCAACGTCCTGACTTTC. The full variable domain, completed using reference TRBV7-7 and TRBJ2-6, is GAGVSQSPRYKVTKRGQDVTLRCDPISSHATLYWYQQALGQGPEFLTYFNYEAQPDKSGLPSDRFSAERPEGSISTLTIQRTEQRDSAMYRCASSLGDSGANVLTFGAGSRLTVL.

This clone appeared once. The V gene is TRBV6-5, the J gene TRBJ2-3, with 14 bases identical to TRBD2. The CDR3 contains 16 residues. Germline trimming cut 4 bases from V and 6 bases from J; bases unmatched to any gene: 6. The germline V gene has CDR1 MNHEY and CDR2 SVGAGI. The CDR3 DNA sequence: TGTGCCAGCAGTTGGGGACTAGCGGGGGTCGGGGATACGCAGTATTTT. Encoded protein: CASSWGLAGVGDTQYF.

V usage is TRBV19 and J usage is TRBJ1-2; 9 nucleotides agree with TRBD1. This CDR3 spans 15 amino acids. Germline V gives CDR1 LNHDA, CDR2 SQIVND (reference sequence). J gave up 0 bases and V 5 bases, and 4 bases lay outside the gene matches. The CDR3 DNA follows: TGTGCCAGTAGTCGGGACAGGGAGGCTAACTATGGCTACACCTTC. Protein: CASSRDREANYGYTF.

This chain joins TRBV29-1 and TRBJ1-2; D is undetermined. Deletions cut 1 base from V and 5 bases from J, with 8 bases between. The germline CDR1 and CDR2 sequences are SQVTM and ANQGSEA. The CDR3 contains 12 residues. CDR3 sequence: CSVEASYYGYTF. CDR3 sequence (DNA): TGCAGCGTTGAAGCTTCTTATTATGGCTACACCTTC. Variable domain in full (rest from reference TRBV29-1 and TRBJ1-2): SAVISQKPSRDICQRGTSLTIQCQVDSQVTMMFWYRQQPGQSLTLIATANQGSEATYESGFVIDKFPISRPNLTFSTLTVSNMSPEDSSIYLCSVEASYYGYTFGSGTRLTVV.

CDR3 sequence (DNA): TGTGCCAGTAGTGGCAGCCCCGGGTATGGCTACACCTTC. Translating gives CASSGSPGYGYTF. The rearrangement joins TRBV19 to TRBJ1-2; D is ambiguous. The CDR3 totals 13 residues. Germline V gives CDR1 LNHDA, CDR2 SQIVND (reference sequence). The V gene lost 5 bases and the J gene lost 5 bases, with 12 bases spanning the gap.

CDR3 sequence reads: CASSRRDRPYEQYF. Written as DNA, the CDR3 is TGTGCCAGCAGCCGACGGGACAGACCCTACGAGCAGTACTTC. The chain has TRBV4-2 and TRBJ2-7; 7 nucleotides agree with TRBD1. Per germline, CDR1 LGHNA and CDR2 YNFKEQ. CDR3 length: 14 residues. After removal of 4 bases from V and 2 bases from J, the junction contained 5 bases not matched to a gene.

In this sample, this clone turned up a few times. CDR3 sequence (DNA): TGTGCCAGCAGTGCGGGACAGCTATATGGCTACACCTTC. This encodes CASSAGQLYGYTF. This chain uses TRBV2 with TRBJ1-2, with TRBD1 identical over 7 bases. In germline, CDR1 is SNHLY, CDR2 FYNNEI. The CDR3 extends over 13 amino acids. V lost 4 bases, J lost 5 bases, and 4 bases stayed unmatched.

The gene calls are TRBV7-2 and TRBJ1-5; D not resolved. V shed 0 bases and J shed 9 bases, with 9 bases lying between them. This CDR3 has 13 amino acids. Per the germline V gene, CDR1 is SGHTA and CDR2 is FQGNSA. CDR3 DNA sequence: TGTGCCAGCAGCTTAGCGGTGGGTTTGCCCCAGCATTTT. The encoded protein is CASSLAVGLPQHF.